These 27 T cell receptor beta chains were all obtained from the same sample, sequenced in a study of T cell repertoires in cytomegalovirus infection. MiXCR, applied by TCRdb to the reads, yields one record per CDR3 protein. Among around 310,000 distinct CDR3 sequences listed, 25% to 35% were seen once. The antigens these receptors bind are not known. The material sequenced was cultured PBMCs, taken from culture after CMV antigen stimulation. These receptors came from a human donor in good health (CMV status not recorded). Some clones in this sample may be carry-over from other donors' samples.

The chain uses TRBV7-2 and TRBJ2-6, with TRBD1 identical over 7 bases. This CDR3 contains 15 residues. The germline V gene has CDR1 SGHTA and CDR2 FQGNSA. Losses at the gene ends were 5 bases for V and 2 bases for J; bases not matched to a gene: 3. The DNA for the CDR3 is TGTGCCAGCAGCCGGACAGGTGCTGGGGCCAACGTCCTGACTTTC. Translation: CASSRTGAGANVLTF.

This clonotype was picked up a small number of times. V usage is TRBV10-3 and J usage is TRBJ2-7, with D hard to call. Germline V gives CDR1 ENHRY, CDR2 SYGVKD. There are 11 residues in the CDR3. The V and J ends lost 9 bases and 4 bases respectively, with 10 bases between them. The CDR3 reads CAMGLGYEQYF. The CDR3 DNA reads as TGTGCCATGGGGTTAGGATACGAGCAGTACTTC.

This rearrangement joins TRBV19 to TRBJ2-7, with D perhaps matching TRBD1 (6 bases). The CDR3 has 13 residues. V lost 3 bases, J lost 5 bases, and 11 bases lay in between. The germline V gene encodes CDR1 LNHDA and CDR2 SQIVND (reference sequence). The CDR3 nucleotides read TGTGCCAGTAGTATCGCAGGGGACGACGAGCAGTACTTC. Translated, it gives CASSIAGDDEQYF.

The rearrangement joins TRBV12-3 or TRBV12-4 to TRBJ1-5; perhaps TRBD1 as D (5 bases). V lost 6 bases and J 3 bases, leaving 21 bases between the germline ends. This CDR3 has 17 amino acids. The chain's CDR3 is CASRRGGRGGLNQPQHF. Here the CDR3 DNA reads TGTGCCAGCAGACGCGGAGGGCGGGGGGGACTCAATCAGCCCCAGCATTTT.

This clonotype was seen a single time. The V and J genes are TRBV18 and TRBJ1-1, with no clear D. This CDR3 is 17 amino acids long. Trimming removed 3 bases from V and 0 bases from J, with 17 bases in between. Germline loops: CDR1 KGHSH, CDR2 LQKENI. DNA of the CDR3: TGTGCCAGCTCACCGGCAGCCGTCCTCCAAATGAACACTGAAGCTTTCTTT. Protein product: CASSPAAVLQMNTEAFF. Full variable domain (missing parts from reference TRBV18 and TRBJ1-1): NAGVMQNPRHLVRRRGQEARLRCSPMKGHSHVYWYRQLPEEGLKFMVYLQKENIIDESGMPKERFSAEFPKEGPSILRIQQVVRGDSAAYFCASSPAAVLQMNTEAFFGQGTRLTVV.

The chain combines TRBV6-5 with TRBJ2-1, with 8 bases that match TRBD2. Losses at the gene ends were 5 bases for V and 8 bases for J; bases not matched to a gene: 8. Germline V gene data show CDR1 as MNHEY and CDR2 as SVGAGI. The CDR3 consists of 14 residues. CDR3: CASSVSGGYHEQFF. CDR3 DNA: TGTGCCAGCAGTGTAAGCGGGGGTTATCATGAGCAGTTCTTC.

This clonotype turned up a few times. The rearrangement joins TRBV19 to TRBJ2-3, with 7 bases aligning to TRBD1. With V trimmed by 6 bases and J by 4 bases, 4 bases remained unmatched. The CDR3 is 13 amino acids. The germline V gene has CDR1 LNHDA and CDR2 SQIVND (reference sequence). The CDR3 nucleotides read TGTGCCAGTAGCGATACAGGGGCAGATACGCAGTATTTT. As protein: CASSDTGADTQYF.

This sequence joins TRBV15 and TRBJ2-3; unclear D gene. Germline CDR1 reads LNHNV; CDR2 reads YYDKDF (reference sequence). The CDR3 contains 13 residues. V was cut by 1 base and J by 3 bases, with 5 bases left in between. CDR3 region: CATSRVLTDTQYF. CDR3 bases: TGTGCCACCAGCAGAGTCCTGACAGATACGCAGTATTTT.

This clonotype was counted a few times. V is TRBV18 and J is TRBJ1-1, with D unresolved. Per germline, CDR1 KGHSH and CDR2 LQKENI. The CDR3 has 18 residues. Trimming took off 2 bases at V and 6 bases at J, with 25 bases between the two ends. CDR3 loop: CASSPTYLLSDSESEAFF. In DNA form, the CDR3 reads TGTGCCAGCTCACCAACCTATTTGCTAAGTGATTCGGAATCTGAAGCTTTCTTT.

This clonotype was counted once. The gene calls are TRBV7-9 and TRBJ1-1; 12 bases are a match to TRBD1. The germline V gene has CDR1 SEHNR and CDR2 FQNEAQ (reference sequence). This CDR3 comprises 16 residues. V shed 4 bases, J shed 3 bases, and the junction held 6 bases outside the gene matches. The CDR3 coding sequence is TGTGCCAGCAGCTCCCGGGACAGGGGGCGAGACACTGAAGCTTTCTTT. It encodes CASSSRDRGRDTEAFF.

This sequence joins TRBV14 and TRBJ1-1, with TRBD1 as a possible D gene (6 bases). Germline loops: CDR1 SGHDN, CDR2 FVKESK. The CDR3 spans 14 residues. With 4 bases removed from V and 4 bases from J, the gap between germline ends came to 13 bases. CDR3 sequence reads: CASSRLRGGTEAFF. The CDR3 bases are TGTGCCAGCAGCCGGCTGAGGGGGGGCACTGAAGCTTTCTTT. Variable domain in full (rest from reference TRBV14 and TRBJ1-1): EAGVTQFPSHSVIEKGQTVTLRCDPISGHDNLYWYRRVMGKEIKFLLHFVKESKQDESGMPNNRFLAERTGGTYSTLKVQPAELEDSGVYFCASSRLRGGTEAFFGQGTRLTVV.

This clonotype was detected only a few times. This chain joins TRBV12-3 or TRBV12-4 and TRBJ1-6; D remains ambiguous. The CDR3 consists of 14 residues. Between the trimmed V and J ends, which lost 1 base and 6 bases, there was a span of 7 bases. CDR3 sequence: CASSLGSGNSPLHF. The CDR3 DNA reads as TGTGCCAGCAGTTTAGGGTCGGGTAATTCACCCCTCCACTTT.

V is TRBV5-1 and J is TRBJ2-7; D is possibly TRBD2 (6 bases). The V end was cut by 0 bases, the J end by 3 bases, with 13 bases between. Germline CDR1 SGHRS, CDR2 YFSETQ. The CDR3 extends over 15 amino acids. The CDR3 nucleotides are TGCGCCAGCAGCTTGGCCGTGGGACTCCTCTACGAGCAGTACTTC. This translates into CASSLAVGLLYEQYF.

The rearrangement joins TRBV7-3 to TRBJ2-1; 10 bases fit TRBD2. The CDR3 is 14 residues long. Germline trimming cut 5 bases from V and 8 bases from J; bases unmatched to any gene: 6. Germline CDR1 and CDR2: SGHTA and FQGTGA. The CDR3 DNA follows: TGTGCCAGCAGCAAGCGGGAGGGAGGGTATGAGCAGTTCTTC. Amino acids: CASSKREGGYEQFF.

This chain links TRBV14 with TRBJ1-2; D not certain. The CDR3 loop spans 13 amino acids. The germline V gene encodes CDR1 SGHDN and CDR2 FVKESK. The ends were cut back, 8 bases at V and 7 bases at J, with 17 bases in the middle. This CDR3 reads CASRTTRSLGYTF. The CDR3 DNA is TGTGCCAGCCGTACTACACGGTCTCTTGGCTACACCTTC.

V and J are TRBV19 and TRBJ1-2; D is unclear. CDR3 length equals 13 residues. V lost 7 bases and J 4 bases, leaving 13 bases between the germline ends. Looked up from germline, CDR1 is LNHDA and CDR2 is SQIVND (reference sequence). The CDR3 DNA reads TGTGCCAGTACCCCCGGATGGACCTATGGCTACACCTTC. Translating gives CASTPGWTYGYTF.

The CDR3 DNA reads TGTGCCAGCAGTCCACGAGCGGGCGCTAGCTATGAGCAGTTCTTC. Its translation is CASSPRAGASYEQFF. The chain recombines TRBV6-2 or TRBV6-3 with TRBJ2-1; a weak D match, TRBD2 (6 bases). The CDR3 loop spans 15 amino acids. The germline gives CDR1 MNHEY, CDR2 SVGEGT. V was shortened by 5 bases and J by 8 bases, with 19 bases between the two germline ends.

The V call is TRBV27, the J call TRBJ2-1; D is perhaps TRBD2 (6 bases). Trimming removed 7 bases from V and 2 bases from J, with 12 bases in between. Germline CDR1 reads MNHEY; CDR2 reads SMNVEV (reference sequence). The CDR3 extends over 14 amino acids. The CDR3: CASMARETYNEQFF. CDR3 bases: TGTGCCAGCATGGCGCGGGAAACCTACAATGAGCAGTTCTTC.

This clonotype was seen at least ten times. The chain is built from TRBV28 and TRBJ2-5, with D possibly being TRBD1 or TRBD2 (5 bases each). The CDR3 is 14 amino acids. Germline CDR1 is MDHEN and CDR2 is SYDVKM. The V end lost 8 bases, the J end lost 2 bases, and 15 bases lay between the germline ends. This CDR3 is CASRPGPRQETQYF. The CDR3 nucleotides are TGTGCCAGCCGCCCGGGGCCCCGTCAAGAGACCCAGTACTTC.

The gene calls are TRBV18 and TRBJ2-1, with TRBD1 matching over 7 bases. The CDR3 covers 16 residues. Germline V lookup: CDR1 KGHSH, CDR2 LQKENI. V dropped 3 bases and J dropped 4; count of bases not matched to a gene: 9. As DNA, the CDR3 is TGTGCCAGCTCACCGATTAACAGGGGTCCGTACAATGAGCAGTTCTTC. Its protein is CASSPINRGPYNEQFF. The variable domain in full, completed from reference TRBV18 and TRBJ2-1, reads NAGVMQNPRHLVRRRGQEARLRCSPMKGHSHVYWYRQLPEEGLKFMVYLQKENIIDESGMPKERFSAEFPKEGPSILRIQQVVRGDSAAYFCASSPINRGPYNEQFFGPGTRLTVL.

Note on this clonotype: A much larger clonotype is one base distant, so this may be a read error. This chain links TRBV7-2 with TRBJ2-3; TRBD2 matches 11 bases. CDR1 and CDR2 from the germline V gene are SGHTA and FQGNSA. The V and J ends lost 2 bases and 4 bases, in that order; junction bases with no gene match: 8. The CDR3 length is 17 residues. CDR3 coding DNA: TGTGCCAGCAGCTTAAGGCCTAGCGGGAGGTGGCCAGATACGCAGTATTTT. It is translated as CASSLRPSGRWPDTQYF.

The rearrangement uses TRBV7-6 and TRBJ2-7; D ambiguous. CDR1 and CDR2 (germline): SGHVS, FNYEAQ. Trimming stripped 1 base from V and 6 bases from J, with 13 bases between. The CDR3 loop spans 14 amino acids. CDR3 amino acids: CASSLVELAPEQYF. CDR3 DNA: TGTGCCAGCAGCTTAGTCGAACTCGCGCCCGAGCAGTACTTC.

This chain joins TRBV5-1 and TRBJ1-2; D ambiguous. Germline CDR1 is SGHRS and CDR2 is YFSETQ. The CDR3 consists of 16 residues. V lost 1 base and J 4 bases, leaving 17 bases between the germline ends. The CDR3: CASSLNQLNGGYGYTF. The CDR3 DNA reads TGCGCCAGCAGCTTGAACCAGCTCAACGGAGGCTATGGCTACACCTTC.

This clonotype has just a few counts. The V and J genes are TRBV20-1 and TRBJ1-2; D not certain. Trimming stripped 4 bases from V and 6 bases from J, with 18 bases between. Germline V gene lookup returns CDR1 DFQATT and CDR2 SNEGSKA (reference sequence). The CDR3 has 14 amino acids. CDR3 in DNA: TGCAGTGCTAAAACTGGCTGGACGGCAGATGGCTACACCTTC. Residues: CSAKTGWTADGYTF.

CDR3 sequence (DNA): TGTGCCAGCAGTTGGACAAGGGGAAACACCATATATTTT. Translating gives CASSWTRGNTIYF. This chain uses TRBV12-3 or TRBV12-4 with TRBJ1-3, with D maybe TRBD1 (5 bases). The CDR3 totals 13 residues. The V end was cut by 4 bases, the J end by 4 bases, with 8 bases between.

A few counts support this clonotype. This chain links TRBV11-1 with TRBJ2-1; TRBD1 matches at 7 bases. The CDR3 has 15 amino acids. From germline, CDR1 is SGHAT and CDR2 FQDESV (reference sequence). V lost 6 bases, J lost 0 bases, and 5 bases stayed unmatched. The CDR3 spells CASRGQRSSYNEQFF. The CDR3, as DNA: TGTGCCAGCAGGGGACAGCGGAGCTCCTACAATGAGCAGTTCTTC.

This clonotype was found a few times. Written as DNA, the CDR3 is TGTGCCAGCAGTTTAGTAGGGCCCCAGCATTTT. As protein: CASSLVGPQHF. V gene TRBV12-3 or TRBV12-4 combines with J gene TRBJ1-5; no clear D gene. V lost 1 base, J lost 9 bases, and 4 bases lay in between. The CDR3 totals 11 residues.